This entry lists 17 T cell receptor beta chains sequenced from one sample in a study of shared clonotypes between healthy human individuals. Sequencing used immunoSEQ multiplex PCR; TCRdb keeps in-frame clones, though not all of them. Among around 1,100,000 clones listed, 70% to 85% were seen once. The sample was memory CD4+ T cells from PBMCs. This sample's subset: CD45RA-negative fraction. Receptors originate from a man aged 18 to 30 in good health. Some clones in this sample may be carry-over from other donors' samples.

The rearrangement joins TRBV27 to TRBJ2-7; possibly TRBD1 for D (6 bases). The germline CDR1 and CDR2 sequences are MNHEY and SMNVEV (reference sequence). The length of the CDR3 is 15 residues. V dropped 4 bases and J dropped 0 bases, with 13 bases sitting between them. The chain's CDR3 is CASSSHPGHSYEQYF. CDR3 nucleotide sequence: TGTGCCAGCAGTTCGCACCCGGGACACTCCTACGAGCAGTACTTC.

The V gene is TRBV29-1, the J gene TRBJ2-5; D is possibly TRBD1 (6 bases). The CDR3 has 12 amino acids. V was shortened by 3 bases and J by 4 bases, with 9 bases between the two germline ends. From germline, CDR1 is SQVTM and CDR2 ANQGSEA. For the CDR3, the DNA is TGCAGCGTTGACAGGGGTTCAGAGACCCAGTACTTC. Amino acids: CSVDRGSETQYF.

The V call is TRBV18, the J call TRBJ2-6; no firm D call. CDR3 length: 15 residues. Trimming took off 2 bases at V and 0 bases at J, with 5 bases between the two ends. CDR1 and CDR2 (germline): KGHSH, LQKENI. In DNA form, the CDR3 reads TGTGCCAGCTCACCAATTTTCTCTGGGGCCAACGTCCTGACTTTC. Residues: CASSPIFSGANVLTF.

The chain has TRBV27 and TRBJ2-1, with 8 bases lining up with TRBD1. CDR1 and CDR2 (germline): MNHEY, SMNVEV (reference sequence). Losses at the gene ends were 9 bases for V and 6 bases for J; bases not matched to a gene: 10. This CDR3 region has 14 residues. This CDR3 is CASTGQGVGNEQFF. In DNA form, the CDR3 reads TGTGCCAGTACCGGACAGGGAGTAGGCAATGAGCAGTTCTTC.

This clone appeared a few times. The chain couples TRBV28 to TRBJ2-5; 7 bases agree with TRBD2. V dropped 3 bases and J dropped 2; count of bases not matched to a gene: 9. CDR1 MDHEN and CDR2 SYDVKM come from the germline V gene. The CDR3 has 16 amino acids. The CDR3 region is CASSFWTRGSQETQYF. The CDR3 DNA is TGTGCCAGCAGTTTCTGGACTAGAGGGTCACAAGAGACCCAGTACTTC.

The chain has TRBV7-9 and TRBJ1-1, with D possibly TRBD1 on 6 matching bases. The V gene's germline CDR1 is SEHNR and CDR2 FQNEAQ (reference sequence). This CDR3 has 16 residues. V lost 4 bases to trimming and J lost 1 base, with 16 bases between them. Here the CDR3 DNA reads TGTGCCAGCAGCTCCCTACACCAGACAGGGAACACTGAAGCTTTCTTT. Its translation is CASSSLHQTGNTEAFF.

V is TRBV4-2 and J is TRBJ2-1; 12 nucleotides align to TRBD2. Per germline, CDR1 LGHNA and CDR2 YNFKEQ. Unmatched junction bases numbered 4, after V lost 3 bases and J lost 7 bases. The CDR3 has 15 residues. CDR3 region: CASSQTSGSSNEQFF. DNA for the CDR3: TGTGCCAGCAGCCAGACTAGCGGGAGTTCTAATGAGCAGTTCTTC.

The chain has TRBV28 and TRBJ1-1; TRBD1 agrees at 8 bases. With V trimmed by 5 bases and J by 6 bases, 14 bases remained unmatched. Germline lookup yields CDR1 MDHEN and CDR2 SYDVKM. The CDR3 is made up of 16 amino acids. CDR3 coding DNA: TGTGCCAGCAGTCGGGACAGGCCCGTGGGACGTCCTGAAGCTTTCTTT. Residues: CASSRDRPVGRPEAFF.

Concerning this clone itself: A much larger clone sits a single nucleotide away, making a read error possible. This sample includes further DNA sequences coding for the same CDR3. The chain is built from TRBV30 and TRBJ1-5; D call uncertain. This CDR3 has 12 residues. CDR1 and CDR2 from the germline V gene are GTSNPN and SVGIG (reference sequence). As DNA, the CDR3 is TGTGCCTGGAGTGGGAGCAACCAGCCCCAGCATTTT. This codes for CAWSGSNQPQHF.

V gene TRBV10-1 combines with J gene TRBJ2-6, with 7 bases aligning to TRBD1. The CDR3 is 15 amino acids. Trimming took 6 bases from V and 4 from J; bases not matched to a gene: 6. Germline values: CDR1 WNHNN, CDR2 SYGVQD (reference sequence). The CDR3 is CASREGQPGANVLTF. DNA for the CDR3: TGCGCCAGCAGAGAGGGACAGCCCGGGGCCAACGTCCTGACTTTC.

The chain carries TRBV27 and TRBJ1-2; D unresolved. The germline V gene has CDR1 MNHEY and CDR2 SMNVEV (reference sequence). Deletions cut 6 bases from V and 3 bases from J, with 11 bases between. The CDR3 has 13 residues. This CDR3 is CASSKNTDYGYTF. The CDR3 DNA reads as TGTGCCAGCAGCAAAAATACGGACTATGGCTACACCTTC.

The chain carries TRBV7-3 and TRBJ2-1; TRBD2 matches 10 bases. Germline lookup yields CDR1 SGHTA and CDR2 FQGTGA. J was trimmed by 6 bases and V by 3 bases; bases with no gene match: 8. The CDR3 extends over 16 amino acids. The CDR3 DNA sequence: TGTGCCAGCAGCTTCATAGCGGGAGGTTTCGGCAATGAGCAGTTCTTC. Protein: CASSFIAGGFGNEQFF.

The chain joins TRBV11-1 to TRBJ2-1; TRBD2 matches 14 bases. The CDR3 sequence is 15 residues long. Germline V gene data show CDR1 as SGHAT and CDR2 as FQDESV (reference sequence). With V trimmed by 5 bases and J by 7 bases, 4 bases remained unmatched. The DNA of the CDR3 is TGTGCCAGCAGCCCTCGGACTAGCGGGAGGAATGAGCAGTTCTTC. Encoded protein: CASSPRTSGRNEQFF.

This clone was observed a handful of times. V and J are TRBV28 and TRBJ1-5; 8 nucleotides agree with TRBD1. This CDR3 is built from 18 residues. The junction had 13 bases not matched to a gene; V was cut back by 2 bases and J by 4 bases. Germline CDR1 and CDR2: MDHEN and SYDVKM. CDR3 protein: CASSLTLYRQGSNQPQHF. The CDR3 DNA sequence: TGTGCCAGCAGTTTAACCCTATATCGACAGGGGTCGAATCAGCCCCAGCATTTT.

Details on this clone: Other DNA sequences in this specimen translate into the identical CDR3. CDR3: CASSPDSNQPQHF. CDR3 coding DNA: TGTGCCAGCAGCCCGGACAGTAATCAGCCCCAGCATTTT. V is TRBV5-5 and J is TRBJ1-5; D is possibly TRBD1 (6 bases). V was pared by 4 bases and J by 4 bases, with 9 bases between. The CDR3 is 13 amino acids. Germline V gene data show CDR1 as SGHKS and CDR2 as YYEKEE (reference sequence).

In its sample, this clone was seen many times. The J gene is TRBJ2-1, the V gene TRBV7-2; 10 bases align to TRBD2. The CDR3 is 16 residues long. Germline loops: CDR1 SGHTA, CDR2 FQGNSA. The ends lost 5 bases at V and 4 bases at J; junction bases unmatched: 8. CDR3 sequence reads: CASSAASGRPYNEQFF. Here the CDR3 DNA reads TGTGCCAGCAGCGCAGCTAGCGGGAGACCGTACAATGAGCAGTTCTTC.

The genes are TRBV6-6 and TRBJ1-3, with D possibly being TRBD1 (5 bases). V lost 5 bases, J lost 4 bases, and 15 bases lay in between. The CDR3 has 15 residues. CDR1 is MNHNY, CDR2 SVGAGI, per germline (reference sequence). The CDR3 coding sequence is TGTGCCAGCAGTCCGGGGCTTGTCGAGGGAAACACCATATATTTT. Its translation is CASSPGLVEGNTIYF.